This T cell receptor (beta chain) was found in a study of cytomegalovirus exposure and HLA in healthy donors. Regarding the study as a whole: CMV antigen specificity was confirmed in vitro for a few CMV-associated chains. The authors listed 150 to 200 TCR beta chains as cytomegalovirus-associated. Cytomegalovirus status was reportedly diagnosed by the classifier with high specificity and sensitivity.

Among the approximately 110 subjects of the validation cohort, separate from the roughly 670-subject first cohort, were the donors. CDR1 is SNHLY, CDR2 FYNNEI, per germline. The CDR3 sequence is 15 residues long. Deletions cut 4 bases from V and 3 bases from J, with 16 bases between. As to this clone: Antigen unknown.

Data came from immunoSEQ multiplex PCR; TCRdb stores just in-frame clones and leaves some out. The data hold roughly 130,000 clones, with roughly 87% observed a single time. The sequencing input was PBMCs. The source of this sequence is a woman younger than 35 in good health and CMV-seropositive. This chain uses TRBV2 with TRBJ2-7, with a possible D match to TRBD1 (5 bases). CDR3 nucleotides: TGTGCCAGCAGTGGGGGTACAGGCCTACTCTACGAGCAGTACTTC. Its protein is CASSGGTGLLYEQYF.